The 21 T cell receptor beta chains below were found in one sample sequenced in a study of blood T cell repertoires in COVID-19. The table came from immunoSEQ multiplex PCR; TCRdb's copy has only in-frame clones and leaves some out. The sample shows 100,000 to 120,000 clones, roughly 80% of them seen only once. Source material: peripheral blood. The receptors were gathered from a middle-aged woman with acute or convalescent COVID-19.

This clone has more than one count but fewer than ten. The CDR3 spells CASKGTGGSGANVLTF. The CDR3 nucleotides are TGTGCCAGCAAAGGGACAGGGGGATCTGGGGCCAACGTCCTGACTTTC. The chain links TRBV3-1 (or the pseudogene TRBV3-2) to TRBJ2-6; 11 bases are shared with TRBD1. Germline lookup yields CDR1 LGHDT and CDR2 YNNKEL (reference sequence). The CDR3 runs to 16 residues. With V trimmed by 7 bases and J by 1 base, 3 bases remained unmatched.

The V and J genes are TRBV4-3 and TRBJ2-3; 8 positions agree with TRBD2. Trimming at V came to 3 bases and at J to 4 bases, leaving 6 bases not matched to a gene. The CDR3 totals 15 residues. The V gene's germline CDR1 is LGHNA and CDR2 YSLEER. This CDR3 reads CASSQLAGRADTQYF. CDR3 nucleotides: TGCGCCAGCAGCCAGTTAGCGGGGAGGGCAGATACGCAGTATTTT.

In its sample, this clone was seen a few times. The chain uses TRBV7-2 and TRBJ2-2, with 10 bases aligning to TRBD1. Trimming at V came to 5 bases and at J to 5 bases, leaving 2 bases not matched to a gene. The CDR3 has 14 amino acids. The germline gives CDR1 SGHTA, CDR2 FQGNSA. CDR3 loop: CASSRDRGTGELFF. The CDR3 nucleotides read TGTGCCAGCAGCAGGGACAGGGGAACCGGGGAGCTGTTTTTT.

The chain is built from TRBV6-5 and TRBJ1-5; D gene unclear. This CDR3 has 14 amino acids. The germline V and J ends were trimmed by 5 bases and 1 base, with 9 bases remaining between them. Germline assignment: CDR1 MNHEY and CDR2 SVGAGI. The chain's CDR3 is CASSQSLSNQPQHF. The CDR3 DNA follows: TGTGCCAGCAGTCAAAGCCTGAGCAATCAGCCCCAGCATTTT.

This chain uses TRBV9 with TRBJ1-6; 10 nucleotides align to TRBD1. This CDR3 contains 14 residues. Per germline, CDR1 SGDLS and CDR2 YYNGEE. Trimming took 4 bases from V and 9 from J; bases not matched to a gene: 4. In DNA form, the CDR3 reads TGTGCCAGCAGCATGCGGACAGGGGGTTCACCCCTCCACTTT. Amino acids: CASSMRTGGSPLHF.

The chain employs TRBV7-9 and TRBJ1-1; possibly TRBD1 for D (6 bases). The CDR3 consists of 13 residues. Trimming cost V 2 bases and J 5 bases, with 9 bases left between them. CDR1 SEHNR and CDR2 FQNEAQ come from the germline V gene (reference sequence). CDR3 bases: TGTGCCAGCAGCTTATTACAGGGTACTGAAGCTTTCTTT. Protein product: CASSLLQGTEAFF.

This chain uses TRBV9 with TRBJ2-1, with TRBD1 identical over 11 bases. Germline V gene sequence: CDR1 SGDLS, CDR2 YYNGEE. The V segment lost 4 bases and the J segment 3 bases; nucleotides outside the gene matches: 6. The CDR3 sequence is 16 residues long. For the CDR3, the DNA is TGTGCCAGCAGCCCGCGGACAGGGGGCGGCTACAATGAGCAGTTCTTC. Its translation: CASSPRTGGGYNEQFF. Full variable domain (outside the CDR3, taken from reference TRBV9 and TRBJ2-1): DSGVTQTPKHLITATGQRVTLRCSPRSGDLSVYWYQQSLDQGLQFLIQYYNGEERAKGNILERFSAQQFPDLHSELNLSSLELGDSALYFCASSPRTGGGYNEQFFGPGTRLTVL.

In DNA, the CDR3 is TGTGCCAGCACCTCCCCCCCGGACAGTAGCACAGATACGCAGTATTTT. Its protein product is CASTSPPDSSTDTQYF. The chain uses TRBV5-5 and TRBJ2-3; tentative D call: TRBD1 (6 bases). The V end was cut by 6 bases, the J end by 0 bases, with 17 bases between. The CDR3 contains 16 residues. Germline lookup yields CDR1 SGHKS and CDR2 YYEKEE (reference sequence).

The chain uses TRBV6-5 and TRBJ1-1, with TRBD1 as a possible D gene (5 bases). CDR3 size: 14 residues. Germline CDR1 and CDR2: MNHEY and SVGAGI. With 8 bases removed from V and 1 base from J, the gap between germline ends came to 14 bases. The CDR3 sequence is CASGRGQTNTEAFF. The DNA of the CDR3 is TGTGCCAGCGGGAGGGGCCAAACGAACACTGAAGCTTTCTTT.

This chain uses TRBV6-5 with TRBJ2-1; 9 nucleotides line up with TRBD2. This CDR3 has 13 residues. The V gene's germline CDR1 is MNHEY and CDR2 SVGAGI. V lost 10 bases to trimming and J lost 3 bases; unmatched junction nucleotides: 4. CDR3 nucleotide sequence: TGTGCCACACAGCGGGGGGACTACAATGAGCAGTTCTTC. It is translated as CATQRGDYNEQFF.

V is TRBV12-3 or TRBV12-4 and J is TRBJ1-1, with a weak D call TRBD1 (5 bases). The CDR3 loop spans 11 amino acids. V lost 3 bases and J lost 10, with 9 bases in between. The CDR3 DNA is TGTGCCAGCAGTTTCGGGGGAGGAGCTTTCTTT. This encodes CASSFGGGAFF.

This clone was recorded a few times. The chain carries TRBV6-1 and TRBJ2-7; maybe TRBD2 (5 bases). V was shortened by 2 bases and J by 3 bases, with 14 bases between the two germline ends. Germline CDR1 reads MNHNS; CDR2 reads SASEGT. The CDR3 runs 15 residues. The CDR3 is CASSESWRVFYEQYF. CDR3 nucleotides: TGTGCCAGCAGTGAATCCTGGCGGGTATTCTACGAGCAGTACTTC.

The genes are TRBV9 and TRBJ2-2; weak D call: TRBD1 (5 bases). Germline values: CDR1 SGDLS, CDR2 YYNGEE. There are 17 residues in the CDR3. V was cut by 2 bases and J by 0 bases, with 14 bases left in between. This CDR3 is CASSVRAGIANTGELFF. CDR3 DNA: TGTGCCAGCAGCGTCCGCGCAGGGATCGCGAACACCGGGGAGCTGTTTTTT.

This chain connects TRBV9 to TRBJ2-2, with TRBD2 identical over 7 bases. The V gene end was trimmed by 4 bases and the J gene end by 6 bases; junction bases not matched to a gene: 6. Germline lookup yields CDR1 SGDLS and CDR2 YYNGEE. The CDR3 sequence is 14 residues long. CDR3 sequence reads: CASSFGLVAGELFF. CDR3 coding DNA: TGTGCCAGCAGCTTTGGACTAGTGGCCGGGGAGCTGTTTTTT. The whole variable domain, remainder taken from reference TRBV9 and TRBJ2-2, is DSGVTQTPKHLITATGQRVTLRCSPRSGDLSVYWYQQSLDQGLQFLIQYYNGEERAKGNILERFSAQQFPDLHSELNLSSLELGDSALYFCASSFGLVAGELFFGEGSRLTVL.

The J gene is TRBJ1-2, the V gene TRBV5-4, with 9 bases matching TRBD1. The junction had 9 bases not matched to a gene; V was cut back by 0 bases and J by 6 bases. CDR1 SGHNT and CDR2 YYREEE come from the germline V gene (reference sequence). This CDR3 has 16 residues. CDR3 in amino acids: CASSLGGTGGWNGYTF. The DNA of the CDR3 is TGTGCCAGCAGCTTGGGGGGAACAGGGGGCTGGAATGGCTACACCTTC. The full variable domain, with the rest looked up from reference TRBV5-4 and TRBJ1-2, is ETGVTQSPTHLIKTRGQQVTLRCSSQSGHNTVSWYQQALGQGPQFIFQYYREEENGRGNFPPRFSGLQFPNYSSELNVNALELDDSALYLCASSLGGTGGWNGYTFGSGTRLTVV.

The chain carries TRBV2 and TRBJ1-5; D gene uncertain. The CDR3 runs 14 residues. Germline-derived CDR1 and CDR2 are SNHLY and FYNNEI. Between the trimmed V and J ends, which lost 4 bases and 0 bases, there was a span of 7 bases. The CDR3 region is CASSAVYSNQPQHF. In nucleotides, the CDR3 is TGTGCCAGCAGTGCGGTATATAGCAATCAGCCCCAGCATTTT.

Here the CDR3 DNA reads TGCGCCAGCAGCTTTGGGGGCGTAACTAACTATGGCTACACCTTC. This gives the protein CASSFGGVTNYGYTF. The V and J genes are TRBV5-1 and TRBJ1-2; tentative D call: TRBD1 (6 bases). The germline V and J ends were trimmed by 2 bases and 0 bases, with 11 bases remaining between them. CDR1 and CDR2 (germline): SGHRS, YFSETQ. This CDR3 spans 15 amino acids. The full variable domain, rest sourced from reference TRBV5-1 and TRBJ1-2, is KAGVTQTPRYLIKTRGQQVTLSCSPISGHRSVSWYQQTPGQGLQFLFEYFSETQRNKGNFPGRFSGRQFSNSRSEMNVSTLELGDSALYLCASSFGGVTNYGYTFGSGTRLTVV.

V gene TRBV6-6 combines with J gene TRBJ1-1, with TRBD1 as a possible D gene (6 bases). The CDR3 covers 13 residues. Germline V lookup: CDR1 MNHNY, CDR2 SVGAGI (reference sequence). The V end lost 6 bases, the J end lost 4 bases, and 12 bases lay between the germline ends. CDR3 in amino acids: CASRHGQSTEAFF. CDR3 nucleotides: TGTGCCAGCAGACACGGACAGAGCACTGAAGCTTTCTTT.

The chain recombines TRBV5-4 with TRBJ2-2; D remains unclear. CDR3 length: 12 residues. V was trimmed by 0 bases and J by 8 bases, leaving 5 bases between them. The germline V gene has CDR1 SGHNT and CDR2 YYREEE (reference sequence). CDR3 protein: CASSLVQGELFF. The DNA of the CDR3 is TGTGCCAGCAGCTTGGTACAGGGGGAGCTGTTTTTT.

The J gene is TRBJ1-1, the V gene TRBV12-3 or TRBV12-4; D is possibly TRBD1 (5 bases). Trimming stripped 3 bases from V and 8 bases from J, with 7 bases between. There are 11 residues in the CDR3. CDR3 protein: CASSLNREAFF. The CDR3 DNA reads TGTGCCAGCAGTTTGAACAGGGAAGCTTTCTTT.

This chain links TRBV5-4 with TRBJ2-3; possible D gene TRBD2, 5 bases. V was shortened by 4 bases and J by 7 bases, with 13 bases between the two germline ends. The germline V gene encodes CDR1 SGHNT and CDR2 YYREEE (reference sequence). The CDR3 is made up of 13 amino acids. The CDR3 bases are TGTGCCAGCAGCCCGCAAGGAGGAAATACGCAGTATTTT. Encoded protein: CASSPQGGNTQYF.